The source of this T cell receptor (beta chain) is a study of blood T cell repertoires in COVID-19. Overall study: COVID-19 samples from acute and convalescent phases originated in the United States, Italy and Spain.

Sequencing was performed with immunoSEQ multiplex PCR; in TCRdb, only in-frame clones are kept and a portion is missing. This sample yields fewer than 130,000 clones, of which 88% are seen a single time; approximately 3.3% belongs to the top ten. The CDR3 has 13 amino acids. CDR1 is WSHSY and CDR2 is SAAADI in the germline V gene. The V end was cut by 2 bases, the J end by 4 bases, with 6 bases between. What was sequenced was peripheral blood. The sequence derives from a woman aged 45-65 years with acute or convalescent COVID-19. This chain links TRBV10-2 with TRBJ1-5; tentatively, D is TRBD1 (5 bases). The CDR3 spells CASSEQGNQPQHF. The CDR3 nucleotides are TGCGCCAGCAGTGAGCAGGGAAATCAGCCCCAGCATTTT.